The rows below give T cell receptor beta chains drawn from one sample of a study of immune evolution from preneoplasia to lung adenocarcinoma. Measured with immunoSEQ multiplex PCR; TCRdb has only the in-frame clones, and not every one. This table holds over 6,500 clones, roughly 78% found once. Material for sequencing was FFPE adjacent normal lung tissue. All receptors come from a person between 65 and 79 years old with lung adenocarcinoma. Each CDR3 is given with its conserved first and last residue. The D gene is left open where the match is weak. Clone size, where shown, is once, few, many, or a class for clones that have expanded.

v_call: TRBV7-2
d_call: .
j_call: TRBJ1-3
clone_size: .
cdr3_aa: CASSFSRQANTIYF
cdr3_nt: TGTGCCAGCAGCTTTTCGAGGCAGGCTAACACCATATATTTT

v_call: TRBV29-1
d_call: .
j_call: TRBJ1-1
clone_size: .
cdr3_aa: CSGQHTEAFF
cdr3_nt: TGCAGCGGACAGCACACTGAAGCTTTCTTT

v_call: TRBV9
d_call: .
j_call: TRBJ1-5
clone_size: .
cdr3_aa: CASSVGGDFQPQHF
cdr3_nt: TGTGCCAGCAGCGTAGGAGGGGACTTTCAGCCCCAGCATTTT

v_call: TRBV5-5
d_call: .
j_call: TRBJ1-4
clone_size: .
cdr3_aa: CASSFQEGHLEKLFF
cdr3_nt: TGTGCCAGCAGCTTCCAGGAGGGACATCTTGAAAAACTGTTTTTT

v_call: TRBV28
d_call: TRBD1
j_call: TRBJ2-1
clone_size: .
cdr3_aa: CASSSFSTGVGTSEAFF
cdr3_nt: TGTGCCAGCAGTTCATTTTCGACAGGGGTCGGGACCAGTGAGGCGTTCTTC

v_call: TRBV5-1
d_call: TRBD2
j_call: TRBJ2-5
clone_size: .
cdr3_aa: CASSFIASGGAEETQYF
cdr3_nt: TGCGCCAGCAGCTTTATCGCTAGCGGGGGGGCCGAGGAGACCCAGTACTTC

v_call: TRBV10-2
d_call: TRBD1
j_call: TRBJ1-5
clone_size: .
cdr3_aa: CASHRGGSNQPQHF
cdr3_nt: TGCGCCAGCCACAGGGGAGGGAGCAATCAGCCCCAGCATTTT

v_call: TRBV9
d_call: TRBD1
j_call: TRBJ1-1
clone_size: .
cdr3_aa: CASSGDSLEAFF
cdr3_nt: TGTGCCAGCAGCGGGGACAGTCTAGAAGCTTTCTTT

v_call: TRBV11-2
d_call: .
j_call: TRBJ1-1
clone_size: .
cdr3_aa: CASSYLQNTEAFF
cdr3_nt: TGTGCCAGCAGCTACCTCCAGAACACTGAAGCTTTCTTT

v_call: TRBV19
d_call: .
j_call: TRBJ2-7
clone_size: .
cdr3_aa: CASSMTGNSYEQYF
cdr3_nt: TGTGCCAGTAGTATGACAGGAAACTCCTACGAGCAGTACTTC

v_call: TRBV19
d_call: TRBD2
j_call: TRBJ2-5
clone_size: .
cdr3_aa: CASTAAGRQTQYF
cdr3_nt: TGTGCCAGTACCGCGGCCGGGAGGCAGACCCAGTACTTC

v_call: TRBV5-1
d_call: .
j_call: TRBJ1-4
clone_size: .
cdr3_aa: CASSLEGRSGEKLFF
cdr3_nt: TGCGCCAGCAGCTTGGAAGGTAGAAGTGGGGAAAAACTGTTTTTT

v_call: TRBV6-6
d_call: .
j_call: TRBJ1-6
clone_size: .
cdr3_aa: CASSYHRTDYNSPLHF
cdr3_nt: TGTGCCAGCAGTTACCATAGGACAGACTATAATTCACCCCTCCACTTT

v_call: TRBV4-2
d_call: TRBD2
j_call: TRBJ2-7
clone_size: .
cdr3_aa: CASSLSFAGGPSYEQYF
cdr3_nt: TGTGCCAGCAGCCTCAGCTTCGCGGGAGGGCCCTCCTACGAGCAGTACTTC

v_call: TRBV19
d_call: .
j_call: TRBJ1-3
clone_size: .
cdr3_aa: CASSIEFGNTIYF
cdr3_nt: TGTGCCAGTAGTATCGAATTTGGAAACACCATATATTTT

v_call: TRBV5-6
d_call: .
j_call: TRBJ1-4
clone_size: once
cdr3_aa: CASSLAFENEKLFF
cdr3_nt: TGTGCCAGCAGCTTGGCCTTCGAGAATGAAAAACTGTTTTTT

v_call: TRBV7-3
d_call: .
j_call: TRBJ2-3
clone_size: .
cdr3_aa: CASSQNGATDTQYF
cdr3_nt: TGTGCCAGCAGTCAAAACGGGGCGACAGATACGCAGTATTTT

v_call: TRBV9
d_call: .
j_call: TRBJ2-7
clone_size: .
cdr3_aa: CASSVADNYEQYF
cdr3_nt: TGTGCCAGCAGCGTAGCGGACAACTACGAGCAGTACTTC

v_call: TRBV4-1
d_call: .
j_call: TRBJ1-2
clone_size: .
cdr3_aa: CASSRGTNYGYTF
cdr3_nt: TGCGCCAGCAGCCGAGGGACTAACTATGGCTACACCTTC

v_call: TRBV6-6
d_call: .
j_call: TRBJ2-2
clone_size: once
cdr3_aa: CASVGGLTGELFF
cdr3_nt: TGTGCCAGTGTCGGGGGACTCACCGGGGAGCTGTTTTTT

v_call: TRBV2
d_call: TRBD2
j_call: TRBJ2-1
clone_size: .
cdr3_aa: CASRSGLAGGRNEQFF
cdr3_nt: TGTGCCAGCAGGAGCGGACTAGCGGGAGGTCGGAATGAGCAGTTCTTC

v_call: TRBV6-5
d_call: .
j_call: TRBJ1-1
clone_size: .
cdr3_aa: CASVRGTEAFF
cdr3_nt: TGTGCCAGCGTGAGGGGCACTGAAGCTTTCTTT

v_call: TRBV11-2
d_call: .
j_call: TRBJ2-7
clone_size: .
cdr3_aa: CASSLSSSGSYEQYF
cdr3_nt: TGTGCCAGCAGCTTAAGTAGCTCAGGATCCTACGAGCAGTACTTC

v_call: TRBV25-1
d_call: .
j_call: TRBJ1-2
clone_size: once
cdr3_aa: CASQRANYGYTF
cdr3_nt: TGTGCCAGTCAACGGGCTAACTATGGCTACACCTTC

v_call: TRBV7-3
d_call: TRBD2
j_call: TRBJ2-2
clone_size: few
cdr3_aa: CASSPPGLAGFGELFF
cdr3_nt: TGTGCCAGCAGCCCTCCGGGACTAGCGGGATTCGGGGAGCTGTTTTTT

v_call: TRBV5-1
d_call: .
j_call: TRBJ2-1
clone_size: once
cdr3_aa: CASSLSSPYNEQFF
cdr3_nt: TGCGCCAGCAGCTTGAGCAGCCCATACAATGAGCAGTTCTTC

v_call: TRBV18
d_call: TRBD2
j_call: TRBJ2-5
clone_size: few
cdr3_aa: CASSLYPPGTSEETQYF
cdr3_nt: TGTGCCAGCTCACTCTACCCCCCCGGGACTAGTGAAGAGACCCAGTACTTC

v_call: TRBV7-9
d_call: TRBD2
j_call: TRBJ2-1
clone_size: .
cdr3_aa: CASSQGLAGGPSRSNEQFF
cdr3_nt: TGTGCCAGCAGCCAGGGACTAGCGGGGGGGCCTAGTAGAAGCAATGAGCAGTTCTTC

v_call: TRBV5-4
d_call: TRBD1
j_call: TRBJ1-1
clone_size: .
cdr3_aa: CASSSTGRVNTEAFF
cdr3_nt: TGTGCCAGCAGCTCGACAGGGAGGGTGAACACTGAAGCTTTCTTT

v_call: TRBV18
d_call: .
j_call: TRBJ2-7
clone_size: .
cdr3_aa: CASSPRQGVDEQYF
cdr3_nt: TGTGCCAGCTCACCAAGGCAGGGCGTGGATGAGCAGTACTTC

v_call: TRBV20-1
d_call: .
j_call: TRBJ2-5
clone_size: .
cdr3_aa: CSATHQETQYF
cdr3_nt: TGCAGTGCTACACACCAAGAGACCCAGTACTTC

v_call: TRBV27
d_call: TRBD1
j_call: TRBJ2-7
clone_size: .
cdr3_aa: CASSSPRGTGTGEQYF
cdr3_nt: TGTGCCAGCAGTTCTCCGAGGGGGACAGGGACCGGGGAGCAGTACTTC

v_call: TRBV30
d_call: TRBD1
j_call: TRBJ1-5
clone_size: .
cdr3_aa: CAWSRDRGGQPQHF
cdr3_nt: TGTGCCTGGAGTCGGGACAGGGGCGGTCAGCCCCAGCATTTT

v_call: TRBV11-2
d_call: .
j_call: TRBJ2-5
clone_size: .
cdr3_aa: CASSLSLQGSETQYF
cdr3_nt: TGTGCCAGCAGCTTGAGTTTACAGGGATCGGAGACCCAGTACTTC

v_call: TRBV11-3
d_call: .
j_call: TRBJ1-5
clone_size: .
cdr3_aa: CASSPSHTGNHLRPQHF
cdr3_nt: TGTGCCAGCAGCCCTTCCCACACAGGGAACCACCTCCGACCCCAGCATTTT

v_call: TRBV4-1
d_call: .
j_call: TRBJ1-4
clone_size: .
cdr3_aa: CASSQGGAETNEKLFF
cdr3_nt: TGCGCCAGCAGCCAAGGAGGGGCGGAAACTAATGAAAAACTGTTTTTT

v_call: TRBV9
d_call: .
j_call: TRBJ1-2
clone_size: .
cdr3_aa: CASSVDSRGFYGYTF
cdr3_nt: TGTGCCAGCAGCGTAGATTCGCGGGGTTTCTATGGCTACACCTTC

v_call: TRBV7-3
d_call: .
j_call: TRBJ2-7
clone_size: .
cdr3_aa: CASSLGGGVHEQYF
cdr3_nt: TGTGCCAGCAGCTTAGGTGGGGGCGTCCACGAGCAGTACTTC

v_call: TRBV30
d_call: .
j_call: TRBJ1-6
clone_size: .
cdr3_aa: CAWRQNSPLHF
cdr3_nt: TGTGCCTGGCGGCAGAATTCACCCCTCCACTTT

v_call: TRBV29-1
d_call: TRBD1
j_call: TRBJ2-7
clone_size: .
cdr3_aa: CSVWTGNSEQYF
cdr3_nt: TGCAGCGTTTGGACAGGTAACTCCGAGCAGTACTTC

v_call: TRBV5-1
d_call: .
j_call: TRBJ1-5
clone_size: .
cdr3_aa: CASSRLGANQPQHF
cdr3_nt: TGCGCCAGCAGCCGGTTGGGGGCGAATCAGCCCCAGCATTTT

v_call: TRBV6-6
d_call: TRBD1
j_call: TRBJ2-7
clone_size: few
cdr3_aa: CASNTGGYEQYF
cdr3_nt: TGTGCCAGCAATACAGGGGGCTACGAGCAGTACTTC

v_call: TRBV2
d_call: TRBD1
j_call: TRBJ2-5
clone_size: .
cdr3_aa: CASSERQGGTATQYF
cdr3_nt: TGTGCCAGCTCCGAAAGACAGGGGGGGACTGCGACCCAGTACTTC

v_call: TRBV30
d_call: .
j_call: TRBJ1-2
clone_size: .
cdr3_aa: CAWSRGLYGYTF
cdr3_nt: TGTGCCTGGAGCCGGGGCCTCTATGGCTACACCTTC

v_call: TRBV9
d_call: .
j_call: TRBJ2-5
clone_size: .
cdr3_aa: CASGPRDPGETQYF
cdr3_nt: TGTGCCAGCGGACCCCGGGACCCCGGAGAGACCCAGTACTTC

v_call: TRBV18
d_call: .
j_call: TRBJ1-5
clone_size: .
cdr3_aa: CASSGGPLYSNQPQHF
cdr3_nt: TGTGCCAGCTCAGGGGGCCCCCTCTATAGCAATCAGCCCCAGCATTTT

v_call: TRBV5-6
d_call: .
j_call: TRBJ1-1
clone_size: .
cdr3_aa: CASTGRVVRTEAFF
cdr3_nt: TGTGCCAGCACCGGCCGGGTGGTCCGCACTGAAGCTTTCTTT

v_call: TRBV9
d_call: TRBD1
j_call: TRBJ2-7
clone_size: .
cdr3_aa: CASSQRALHGQGPAYEQYF
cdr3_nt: TGTGCCAGCAGCCAAAGGGCCCTACACGGACAGGGACCGGCCTACGAGCAGTACTTC

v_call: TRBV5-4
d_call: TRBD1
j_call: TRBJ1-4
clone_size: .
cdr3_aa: CASSLGQGVNEKLFF
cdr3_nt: TGTGCCAGCAGCTTGGGACAGGGCGTTAATGAAAAACTGTTTTTT

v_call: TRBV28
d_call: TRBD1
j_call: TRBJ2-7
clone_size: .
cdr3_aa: CASSGIGGTGIGEQYF
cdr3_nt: TGTGCCAGCAGTGGGATCGGAGGGACAGGGATTGGCGAGCAGTACTTC

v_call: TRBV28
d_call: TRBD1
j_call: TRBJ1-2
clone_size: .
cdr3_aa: CASSRTTGSGYYSGYTF
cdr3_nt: TGTGCCAGCAGTAGAACGACAGGGTCGGGATATTACAGTGGCTACACCTTC

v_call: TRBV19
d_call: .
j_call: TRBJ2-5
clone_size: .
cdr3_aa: CASSPRRRETQYF
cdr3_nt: TGTGCCAGTAGTCCTCGACGACGAGAGACCCAGTACTTC

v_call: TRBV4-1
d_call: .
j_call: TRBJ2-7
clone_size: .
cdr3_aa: CASSLLSDAGYEQYF
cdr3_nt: TGCGCCAGCAGCCTACTCTCCGACGCGGGCTACGAGCAGTACTTC

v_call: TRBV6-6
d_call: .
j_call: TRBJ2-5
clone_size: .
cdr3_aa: CASSYSADSAQETQYF
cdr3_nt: TGTGCCAGCAGTTACTCGGCGGACAGCGCCCAAGAGACCCAGTACTTC

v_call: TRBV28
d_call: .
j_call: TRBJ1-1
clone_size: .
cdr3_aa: CASSSLPSPTEAFF
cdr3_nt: TGTGCCAGCAGTTCCCTACCCTCCCCAACTGAAGCTTTCTTT

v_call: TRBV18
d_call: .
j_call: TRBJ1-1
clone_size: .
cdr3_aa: CASSQPGGPNMNTEAFF
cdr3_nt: TGTGCCAGCTCACAACCCGGGGGGCCGAACATGAACACTGAAGCTTTCTTT

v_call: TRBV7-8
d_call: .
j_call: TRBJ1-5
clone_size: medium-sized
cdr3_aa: CASTPWGGGVSNQPQHF
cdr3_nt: TGTGCCAGCACTCCCTGGGGGGGAGGGGTGAGCAATCAGCCCCAGCATTTT

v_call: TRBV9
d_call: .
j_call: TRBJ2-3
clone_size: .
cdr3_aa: CASSVDNVADTQYF
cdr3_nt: TGTGCCAGCAGCGTAGATAATGTAGCAGATACGCAGTATTTT

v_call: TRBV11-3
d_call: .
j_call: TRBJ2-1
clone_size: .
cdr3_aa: CASSLSGPIYNEQFF
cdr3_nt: TGTGCCAGCAGCTTATCTGGACCGATATACAATGAGCAGTTCTTC